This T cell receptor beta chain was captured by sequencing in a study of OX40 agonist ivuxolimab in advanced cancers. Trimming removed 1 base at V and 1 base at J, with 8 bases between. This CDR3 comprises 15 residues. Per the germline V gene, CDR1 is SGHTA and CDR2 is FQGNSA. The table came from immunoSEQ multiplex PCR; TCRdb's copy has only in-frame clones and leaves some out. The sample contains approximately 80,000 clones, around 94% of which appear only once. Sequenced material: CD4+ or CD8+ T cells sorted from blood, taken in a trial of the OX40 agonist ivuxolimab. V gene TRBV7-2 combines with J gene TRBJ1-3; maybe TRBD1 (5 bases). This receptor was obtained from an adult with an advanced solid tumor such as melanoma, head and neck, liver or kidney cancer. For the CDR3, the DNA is TGTGCCAGCAGCTTAGTTGACAGTTCTGGAAACACCATATATTTT. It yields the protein CASSLVDSSGNTIYF.